The present entry profiles one T cell receptor beta chain with its context. In germline, CDR1 is SGHRS, CDR2 YFSETQ. The CDR3 has 20 residues. The V and J ends lost 4 bases and 0 bases respectively, with 25 bases between them. The sample is drawn from a study of blood T cell repertoires in COVID-19. Study background: Samples taken during acute and convalescent COVID-19 were collected in the United States, Italy and Spain. The cDNA or gDNA used as material had been derived from T cells, B-cell-depleted T cells, or PBMCs.

In the authors' methods: Scientists estimated how many nucleated cells there were by amplifying reference gene primers. Produced via immunoSEQ multiplex PCR; TCRdb's table is partial and in-frame only. The V and J calls and the clone size are those of that table, but D and trimming were determined from the DNA. Altogether under 110,000 clones are present, around 94% being singletons, with the ten largest covering more than 5%. The chain couples TRBV5-1 to TRBJ2-2; TRBD2 is a possible D gene (6 bases). This TCR came from a man over 45 with active COVID-19. The sample consisted of peripheral blood. CDR3 region: CASSPYRGVSGGSNTGELFF. The DNA of the CDR3 is TGCGCCAGCAGCCCATATCGGGGAGTTAGCGGAGGTTCGAACACCGGGGAGCTGTTTTTT.